A selection of T cell receptor beta chains follows, all from one sample in a study of cytomegalovirus exposure and HLA in healthy donors. The repertoire was sequenced with immunoSEQ multiplex PCR; TCRdb's copy has only in-frame clones and lacks some. This table has 150,000 to 200,000 clones, 85% appearing once. Sequenced input: PBMCs. All receptors derive from a boy aged 2 to 10 in good health and CMV-seronegative. Each CDR3 is given with its conserved first and last residue. D genes are given only for firm matches. Clone size is not always given. Where it is, it says once, few, many or a class for expanded clones.

d_call j_call v_call clone_size cdr3_nt cdr3_aa
. TRBJ2-1 TRBV5-1 . TGCGCCAGCAGCTTTCCGGACAGCGGGACCAATGAGCAGTTCTTC CASSFPDSGTNEQFF
. TRBJ1-5 TRBV11-2 . TGTGCCAGCAGCTTAACTTATAGCAATCAGCCCCAGCATTTT CASSLTYSNQPQHF
. TRBJ1-1 TRBV19 . TGTGCCAGTAGTTTCACCGCGGGGGTTACTGAAGCTTTCTTT CASSFTAGVTEAFF
TRBD2 TRBJ2-1 TRBV27 . TGTGCCAGCAGTTTAAAGGTAGCGGGAGGTAGGAATGAGCAGTTCTTC CASSLKVAGGRNEQFF
TRBD2 TRBJ2-7 TRBV7-7 . TGTGCTAGCAGCTTAGGTGCGGGGGGCGAGCAGTACTTC CASSLGAGGEQYF
. TRBJ2-1 TRBV7-9 . TGTGCCAGCAGCCACTACTATGAGCAGTTCTTC CASSHYYEQFF
. TRBJ2-7 TRBV2 . TGTGCCAGCAGTGAACAAGGGGCTTGGTACGAGCGGTACTTC CASSEQGAWYERYF
TRBD1 TRBJ2-5 TRBV18 . TGTGCCAGCTCACCATTTTGGGACAGGGGTCGCGAGACCCAGTACTTC CASSPFWDRGRETQYF
. TRBJ1-1 TRBV6-5 few TGTGCCAGCAGTGCATCAGTGAACACTGAAGCTTTCTTT CASSASVNTEAFF
TRBD2 TRBJ2-7 TRBV18 few TGTGCCAGCTCACCAGGGAGGGGCGAGCAGTACTTC CASSPGRGEQYF
. TRBJ1-5 TRBV6-5 . TGTGCCAGCAGTTCGGGATACAATCAGCCCCAGCATTTT CASSSGYNQPQHF
. TRBJ2-2 TRBV14 few TGTGCCAGCAGCCAAGATAACAGGGACACCGGGGAGCTGTTTTTT CASSQDNRDTGELFF
TRBD2 TRBJ2-7 TRBV7-9 . TGTGCCAGCAGCTTAGATCAGCGGGAGCACGAGCAGTACTTC CASSLDQREHEQYF
. TRBJ1-2 TRBV9 . TGTGCCAGCAGCGTAGGTCCTGGCGGGCAGACTTATAACTATGGCTACACCTTC CASSVGPGGQTYNYGYTF
TRBD2 TRBJ2-3 TRBV29-1 . TGCAGCGTTGGGAGCGGGGGAAGGGCAGATACGCAGTATTTT CSVGSGGRADTQYF
. TRBJ1-1 TRBV6-1 . TGTGCCAGCAGTGAAGCCCCCAAACCCACCCGGGACACTGAAGCTTTCTTT CASSEAPKPTRDTEAFF
TRBD2 TRBJ2-1 TRBV7-9 . TGTGCCAGCAGCCCACCGGGACTAGCATTGGATGAGCAGTTCTTC CASSPPGLALDEQFF
TRBD1 TRBJ2-1 TRBV9 . TGTGCCAGCAGCGTACAAACAGGGGGCTATGAGCAGTTCTTC CASSVQTGGYEQFF
TRBD2 TRBJ2-3 TRBV5-1 . TGCGCCAGCAGCGGACTAGCGGGGACAGATACGCAGTATTTT CASSGLAGTDTQYF
. TRBJ1-6 TRBV7-2 . TGTGCCAGCAGCATGAGGCAGGGTTCACCCCTCCACTTT CASSMRQGSPLHF
TRBD1 TRBJ2-7 TRBV10-3 . TGTGCCATCAGTGACCGGACAGGGGGCTCCTACGAGCAGTACTTC CAISDRTGGSYEQYF
. TRBJ2-2 TRBV7-2 . TGTGCCAGCAGCCCCTGGGTACAGGCGAACACCGGGGAGCTGTTTTTT CASSPWVQANTGELFF
TRBD2 TRBJ2-3 TRBV9 . TGTGCCAGCAGCGTGACTAGCGGGATGGATACGCAGTATTTT CASSVTSGMDTQYF
TRBD1 TRBJ2-5 TRBV19 . TGTGCCAGTACCTCCCCCCCCGGGACAGGGAAGGATGAGACCCAGTACTTC CASTSPPGTGKDETQYF
. TRBJ2-2 TRBV2 . TGTGCCAGCAGTGAAGCTTCCTGGGCCACCGGGGAGCTGTTTTTT CASSEASWATGELFF
TRBD1 TRBJ1-5 TRBV30 . TGTGCCTGGAGCCGGGACAAGGGGGCATCGAGCAATCAGCCCCAGCATTTT CAWSRDKGASSNQPQHF
. TRBJ1-2 TRBV19 once TGTGCCAGCTCGACGGGTGGCTACACCTTC CASSTGGYTF
TRBD1 TRBJ2-4 TRBV7-2 . TGTGCCAGCAGCCCCGGGACAGGGTTATACTTC CASSPGTGLYF
TRBD1 TRBJ1-2 TRBV13 . TGTGCCAGCAGCTCCCAGGGGGCGGGGATATCGGGCTATGGCTACACCTTC CASSSQGAGISGYGYTF
. TRBJ2-3 TRBV19 once TGTGCCAGTAGTTCGTTTGGCAGCACAGATACGCAGTATTTT CASSSFGSTDTQYF
TRBD1 TRBJ2-7 TRBV30 . TGTGCCTGGAGTGGCACCGGGACAGGGGGCGTCGAGCAGTACTTC CAWSGTGTGGVEQYF
TRBD2 TRBJ2-3 TRBV27 . TGTGCCAGCAGTTTAGGACTAGCTGATACGCAGTATTTT CASSLGLADTQYF
. TRBJ1-5 TRBV2 . TGTGCCAGCAAAGGATGGCCTGGCGGGCCCCAGCATTTT CASKGWPGGPQHF
. TRBJ1-2 TRBV6-1 . TGTGCCAGCAGTGAAAGGGGCAAAGCTAACTATGGCTACACCTTC CASSERGKANYGYTF
TRBD2 TRBJ2-3 TRBV6-1 . TGTGCCAGCAGTGAATTTGCGGGAGGCACAGATACGCAGTATTTT CASSEFAGGTDTQYF
TRBD1 TRBJ1-4 TRBV10-2 . TGCGCCAGCGCATGGGACAGGGGTGAAAAACTGTTTTTT CASAWDRGEKLFF
. TRBJ2-3 TRBV4-2 . TGTGCCAGCAGCCAAGTGAGGGCGGGGACTTTTAGCACAGATACGCAGTATTTT CASSQVRAGTFSTDTQYF
TRBD2 TRBJ2-1 TRBV13 once TGTGCCAGCAGCTGCCGAACTAGCGGGGGCTACTCCTACAATGAGCAGTTCTTC CASSCRTSGGYSYNEQFF
TRBD1 TRBJ2-3 TRBV28 . TGTGCCAGCAGTGATCCGGGACAGGTCACAGATACGCAGTATTTT CASSDPGQVTDTQYF
. TRBJ2-2 TRBV19 . TGTGCCAGTACGCCGGAAAGGAGCACCGGGGAGCTGTTTTTT CASTPERSTGELFF
TRBD2 TRBJ2-3 TRBV7-3 . TGTGCCAGCAGTCGTAGCGGGATTGGAACAGATACGCAGTATTTT CASSRSGIGTDTQYF
TRBD1 TRBJ2-4 TRBV25-1 once TGTGCCAGCAGTCACCAGGGACAGAAAAACATTCAGTACTTC CASSHQGQKNIQYF
. TRBJ2-3 TRBV27 once TGTGCCAGCATGCCCCTCTCCCCACGGGGGTGGGATACGCAGTATTTT CASMPLSPRGWDTQYF
. TRBJ1-5 TRBV12-1 . TGTGCCAGCAGCCGAGACGGACAGGCCAATCAGCCCCAGCATTTT CASSRDGQANQPQHF
TRBD1 TRBJ1-1 TRBV6-6 . TGTGCCAGCACTGAGACAGGGGGCACTGAAGCTTTCTTT CASTETGGTEAFF
TRBD2 TRBJ2-1 TRBV10-3 . TGTGCCACCACCGGGACTAGCGGGAGCAATGAGCAGTTCTTC CATTGTSGSNEQFF
TRBD2 TRBJ2-2 TRBV30 once TGTGCCTGGACCGGGACTAGAAATGCCGGGGAGCTGTTTTTT CAWTGTRNAGELFF
TRBD1 TRBJ1-5 TRBV28 . TGTGCCAGCAGCCGGCCGGGACAGGTAAAAAATCAGCCCCAGCATTTT CASSRPGQVKNQPQHF
. TRBJ2-1 TRBV21-1 . TGTGCCAGCAGCAAAGGGGTTAGCGGGAGGACCTCAGAAGGAAATGAGCAGTTCTTC CASSKGVSGRTSEGNEQFF
. TRBJ2-3 TRBV9 . TGTGCCAGCAGCACTCAAACGGGGGGCACAGATACGCAGTATTTT CASSTQTGGTDTQYF
. TRBJ1-3 TRBV6-1 many TGTGCCAGCAGTGTCGCGGTTGGAAACACCATATATTTT CASSVAVGNTIYF
TRBD2 TRBJ2-1 TRBV5-1 . TGCGCCAGCAGCTCTGCCGGGACTAGCGATTACAATGAGCAGTTCTTC CASSSAGTSDYNEQFF
. TRBJ2-2 TRBV15 once TGTGCCACCAGCAGAGATTTAGGGGGTAGCGACACCGGGGAGCTGTTTTTT CATSRDLGGSDTGELFF